Shown below are 32 T cell receptor beta chains from a single sample sequenced in a study of technical replicates of blood from a handful of donors. Some clones are missing from TCRdb's copy, which holds only in-frame ones; the method was immunoSEQ multiplex PCR. The table has roughly 93,000 clones, nearly 97% seen once. The sequencing sample was made of T cells isolated from PBMCs. These receptors originate from a human donor in good health.

The V call is TRBV7-8, the J call TRBJ1-2; 10 nucleotides match TRBD1. Germline CDR1 SGHVS, CDR2 FQNEAQ. Trimming cost V 4 bases and J 9 bases; bases outside gene matches: 14. This CDR3 contains 16 residues. In DNA, the CDR3 is TGTGCCAGCAGCTATTTTCGGACAGGGGGGTGGAGAAGCTACACCTTC. It yields the protein CASSYFRTGGWRSYTF.

The rearrangement links TRBV28 to TRBJ2-3; tentative D call: TRBD1 (6 bases). This CDR3 comprises 15 residues. Germline values: CDR1 MDHEN, CDR2 SYDVKM. V was pared by 5 bases and J by 6 bases, with 18 bases between. CDR3 residues: CASSPGARDEDTQYF. DNA for the CDR3: TGTGCCAGCAGTCCAGGGGCCAGAGATGAGGATACGCAGTATTTT.

The CDR3 DNA follows: TGTGCTAGTGGTTTGGCGATCACAGGGTACCACGAGCAGTACTTC. This gives the protein CASGLAITGYHEQYF. The chain joins TRBV12-5 to TRBJ2-7, with D tentatively TRBD1 (6 bases). This CDR3 is built from 15 residues. Trimming took off 1 base at V and 5 bases at J, with 15 bases between the two ends. Germline values: CDR1 LGHNT, CDR2 FRNRAP.

The chain is built from TRBV7-2 and TRBJ2-1; 14 nucleotides line up with TRBD2. The length of the CDR3 is 17 residues. The ends lost 3 bases at V and 7 bases at J; junction bases unmatched: 8. Per the germline V gene, CDR1 is SGHTA and CDR2 is FQGNSA. The CDR3 spells CASSFWGLAGEGNEQFF. The CDR3 DNA reads as TGTGCCAGCAGCTTTTGGGGACTAGCGGGGGAAGGGAATGAGCAGTTCTTC.

The CDR3 reads CASSLRVWTSGRAHEQFF. Written as DNA, the CDR3 is TGTGCCAGCAGCTTAAGAGTGTGGACTAGCGGGAGGGCTCATGAGCAGTTCTTC. The chain has TRBV7-9 and TRBJ2-1, with TRBD2 matching over 15 bases. The CDR3 has 18 residues. Trimming cost V 2 bases and J 8 bases; bases outside gene matches: 10. The germline V gene has CDR1 SEHNR and CDR2 FQNEAQ (reference sequence). Together with reference TRBV7-9 and TRBJ2-1, the CDR3 gives the full variable domain: DTGVSQNPRHKITKRGQNVTFRCDPISEHNRLYWYRQTLGQGPEFLTYFQNEAQLEKSRLLSDRFSAERPKGSFSTLEIQRTEQGDSAMYLCASSLRVWTSGRAHEQFFGPGTRLTVL.

The chain carries TRBV4-1 and TRBJ2-4; 8 bases are a match to TRBD1. The CDR3 runs to 19 residues. Per the germline V gene, CDR1 is MGHRA and CDR2 is YSYEKL. With V trimmed by 1 base and J by 0 bases, 11 bases remained unmatched. DNA for the CDR3: TGCGCCAGCAGCCAAGTGGGGACAGGTTCCAAACTAGCCAAAAACATTCAGTACTTC. Amino acids: CASSQVGTGSKLAKNIQYF.

This sequence joins TRBV7-2 and TRBJ2-7; 9 nucleotides agree with TRBD2. Per the germline V gene, CDR1 is SGHTA and CDR2 is FQGNSA. The CDR3 is 15 residues long. The V segment lost 1 base and the J segment 0 bases; nucleotides outside the gene matches: 1. The CDR3 here is CASSLEGLASYEQYF. CDR3 coding DNA: TGTGCCAGCAGCTTAGAGGGACTAGCCTCCTACGAGCAGTACTTC.

V gene TRBV5-1 combines with J gene TRBJ2-2; maybe TRBD1 (6 bases). There are 15 residues in the CDR3. CDR1 SGHRS and CDR2 YFSETQ come from the germline V gene. V lost 0 bases, J lost 4 bases, and 10 bases lay in between. In DNA form, the CDR3 reads TGCGCCAGCAGCTTGGAGGGGGTAGTCACCGGGGAGCTGTTTTTT. It yields the protein CASSLEGVVTGELFF.

The rearrangement uses TRBV7-8 and TRBJ2-7; TRBD1 agrees at 9 bases. From germline, CDR1 is SGHVS and CDR2 FQNEAQ. The V and J ends lost 5 bases and 2 bases, in that order; junction bases with no gene match: 10. CDR3 length: 16 residues. CDR3 residues: CASSPASGTGTYEQYF. CDR3 sequence (DNA): TGTGCCAGCAGCCCGGCTTCCGGGACAGGGACCTACGAGCAGTACTTC.

The chain uses TRBV5-6 and TRBJ1-1, with D tentatively TRBD1 (6 bases). This CDR3 spans 15 amino acids. With 3 bases removed from V and 4 bases from J, the gap between germline ends came to 16 bases. Germline V gene lookup returns CDR1 SGHDT and CDR2 YYEEEE. CDR3 sequence: CASSSPREGGTEAFF. Written as DNA, the CDR3 is TGTGCCAGCAGCTCCCCGCGGGAGGGGGGCACTGAAGCTTTCTTT.

This rearrangement joins TRBV2 to TRBJ2-2; TRBD2 might be the D (5 bases). In germline, CDR1 is SNHLY, CDR2 FYNNEI. V lost 5 bases to trimming and J lost 8 bases, with 9 bases between them. There are 12 residues in the CDR3. CDR3 in DNA: TGTGCCAGCAGTCACGGGGAAGGGGAGCTGTTTTTT. Translation gives CASSHGEGELFF. The full variable domain, completed using reference TRBV2 and TRBJ2-2, is EPEVTQTPSHQVTQMGQEVILRCVPISNHLYFYWYRQILGQKVEFLVSFYNNEISEKSEIFDDQFSVERPDGSNFTLKIRSTKLEDSAMYFCASSHGEGELFFGEGSRLTVL.

J is TRBJ2-7 and V is TRBV19; 8 nucleotides match TRBD1. Per germline, CDR1 LNHDA and CDR2 SQIVND (reference sequence). The CDR3 runs 15 residues. Losses at the gene ends were 5 bases for V and 4 bases for J; bases not matched to a gene: 10. CDR3 sequence: CASSSPFRTGYEQYF. The CDR3 DNA is TGTGCCAGTAGTTCGCCTTTTCGGACAGGGTACGAGCAGTACTTC.

The CDR3 loop is CASSARQGWADTQYF. In DNA, the CDR3 is TGTGCCAGCAGTGCTAGACAGGGATGGGCAGATACGCAGTATTTT. V is TRBV6-1 and J is TRBJ2-3, with 7 nucleotides matching TRBD1. CDR3 length: 15 amino acids. V shed 4 bases and J 4 bases; nucleotides not matched to a gene: 8. CDR1 and CDR2 (germline): MNHNS, SASEGT.

In DNA form, the CDR3 reads TGTGCCAGCAGCCCTGGGCGTGAGACCCAGTACTTC. It translates to CASSPGRETQYF. The chain links TRBV28 to TRBJ2-5; D ambiguous. Germline V gene lookup returns CDR1 MDHEN and CDR2 SYDVKM. The CDR3 runs 12 residues. V lost 6 bases and J lost 5, with 10 bases in between.

J is TRBJ1-4 and V is TRBV11-2; 8 bases match TRBD1. Trimming removed 6 bases from V and 7 bases from J; junction bases left unmatched: 10. The germline V gene encodes CDR1 SGHAT and CDR2 FQNNGV. This CDR3 has 15 amino acids. The CDR3 nucleotides are TGTGCCAGCAGACGCCCGGGACAGGCGGCTGAAAAACTGTTTTTT. Encoded protein: CASRRPGQAAEKLFF.

This clone appeared a single time. This rearrangement joins TRBV5-1 to TRBJ1-3; D ambiguous. V lost 0 bases and J lost 3, with 10 bases in between. The CDR3 has 15 amino acids. CDR1 is SGHRS, CDR2 YFSETQ, per germline. Here the CDR3 reads CASSLEREGGNTIYF. DNA for the CDR3: TGCGCCAGCAGCTTGGAGAGGGAAGGTGGAAACACCATATATTTT. Full variable domain (remainder filled in from reference TRBV5-1 and TRBJ1-3): KAGVTQTPRYLIKTRGQQVTLSCSPISGHRSVSWYQQTPGQGLQFLFEYFSETQRNKGNFPGRFSGRQFSNSRSEMNVSTLELGDSALYLCASSLEREGGNTIYFGEGSWLTVV.

V and J are TRBV15 and TRBJ2-4, with a possible D match to TRBD1 (6 bases). Trimming shortened V by 1 base and J by 6 bases, and 16 bases separated the two germline ends. Per the germline V gene, CDR1 is LNHNV and CDR2 is YYDKDF (reference sequence). CDR3 length: 16 residues. The CDR3 sequence is CATSRGATGPSNIQYF. The DNA for the CDR3 is TGTGCCACCAGCAGAGGTGCGACAGGTCCCTCAAACATTCAGTACTTC.

This chain joins TRBV7-6 and TRBJ2-7; D may be TRBD1 (6 bases). CDR3 size: 17 residues. The germline V and J ends were trimmed by 5 bases and 3 bases, with 23 bases remaining between them. Per the germline V gene, CDR1 is SGHVS and CDR2 is FNYEAQ. The CDR3 DNA reads TGTGCCAGCAGCCCCCGCTGGCGGACAGAGACTTTCTACGAGCAGTACTTC. Its translation: CASSPRWRTETFYEQYF. Using reference TRBV7-6 and TRBJ2-7 for the parts outside the CDR3, the full variable domain is GAGVSQSPRYKVTKRGQDVALRCDPISGHVSLYWYRQALGQGPEFLTYFNYEAQQDKSGLPNDRFSAERPEGSISTLTIQRTEQRDSAMYRCASSPRWRTETFYEQYFGPGTRLTVT.

This chain links TRBV6-1 with TRBJ1-2; no clear D. CDR1 and CDR2 (germline): MNHNS, SASEGT. This CDR3 has 12 residues. V was shortened by 10 bases and J by 4 bases, with 13 bases between the two germline ends. The CDR3 protein is CATLHEVYGYTF. The CDR3, as DNA: TGTGCCACATTACACGAAGTCTATGGCTACACCTTC.

The chain employs TRBV5-1 and TRBJ2-7; 8 bases line up with TRBD1. The germline CDR1 and CDR2 sequences are SGHRS and YFSETQ. The CDR3 runs to 17 residues. V dropped 4 bases and J dropped 3; count of bases not matched to a gene: 15. In DNA, the CDR3 is TGCGCCAGCAGCCCGGGACAGGTATATTCGGTCTTCTACGAGCAGTACTTC. Encoded protein: CASSPGQVYSVFYEQYF.

This clone is a singleton in its sample. V gene TRBV13 combines with J gene TRBJ2-7, with a tentative D call TRBD1 (5 bases). V lost 5 bases to trimming and J lost 5 bases, with 16 bases between them. The CDR3 is made up of 14 amino acids. Germline V gene sequence: CDR1 PRHDT, CDR2 FYEKMQ (reference sequence). DNA for the CDR3: TGTGCCAGCAGCACACCCAGGGTCACAAACGAGCAGTACTTC. Its translation: CASSTPRVTNEQYF.

This clone was seen only once. The chain recombines TRBV6-1 with TRBJ1-3; D possibly corresponds to TRBD1 (6 bases). Between the trimmed V and J ends, which lost 8 bases and 4 bases, there was a span of 9 bases. The germline V gene has CDR1 MNHNS and CDR2 SASEGT. The CDR3 loop spans 12 amino acids. In DNA, the CDR3 is TGTGCCAGCCGGACAGACGGAAACACCATATATTTT. It codes for CASRTDGNTIYF.

The rearrangement links TRBV27 to TRBJ2-7, with TRBD1 as a possible D gene (5 bases). Between the trimmed V and J ends, which lost 3 bases and 2 bases, there was a span of 14 bases. The CDR3 has 15 amino acids. The germline CDR1 and CDR2 sequences are MNHEY and SMNVEV (reference sequence). The CDR3 nucleotides are TGTGCCAGCAGTTTGCGGCAGGGCTATCCCTACGAGCAGTACTTC. This encodes CASSLRQGYPYEQYF.

The CDR3 DNA follows: TGTGCCATCAGTGGGGGGCTTGGGACAGGTGGTGGCCAGCCCCAGCATTTT. The encoded protein is CAISGGLGTGGGQPQHF. V and J are TRBV10-3 and TRBJ1-5; TRBD1 matches 8 bases. Trimming at V came to 4 bases and at J to 7 bases, leaving 15 bases not matched to a gene. There are 17 residues in the CDR3. Germline CDR1 ENHRY, CDR2 SYGVKD.

This clone has a single count. The chain uses TRBV25-1 and TRBJ1-4, with D possibly being TRBD1 (5 bases). The ends were cut back, 7 bases at V and 7 bases at J, with 16 bases in the middle. Germline V gene lookup returns CDR1 MGHDK and CDR2 SYGVNS. The CDR3 has 14 residues. The DNA of the CDR3 is TGTGCCAGCACCGACAGCGTTGCAGGTGAAAAACTGTTTTTT. Translation gives CASTDSVAGEKLFF.

The chain uses TRBV27 and TRBJ2-7; tentatively, D is TRBD2 (6 bases). Trimming removed 2 bases from V and 1 base from J, with 9 bases in between. The CDR3 loop spans 14 amino acids. The V gene's germline CDR1 is MNHEY and CDR2 SMNVEV (reference sequence). CDR3 residues: CASSLTGVSYEQYF. The CDR3 DNA follows: TGTGCCAGCAGTTTAACGGGGGTGTCCTACGAGCAGTACTTC.

The chain uses TRBV2 and TRBJ2-3; TRBD1 agrees at 12 bases. CDR3 size: 17 residues. V lost 4 bases and J lost 2; bases outside the gene matches: 7. Looked up from germline, CDR1 is SNHLY and CDR2 is FYNNEI. CDR3 region: CASSGPGQGANTDTQYF. The CDR3 nucleotides are TGTGCCAGCAGTGGACCGGGACAGGGGGCCAACACAGATACGCAGTATTTT.

The chain joins TRBV30 to TRBJ1-1, with a tentative D call TRBD1 (5 bases). Trimming stripped 5 bases from V and 1 base from J, with 11 bases between. CDR1 is GTSNPN, CDR2 SVGIG, per germline (reference sequence). CDR3 length: 13 amino acids. The chain's CDR3 is CAWGRGSNTEAFF. CDR3 sequence (DNA): TGTGCCTGGGGGAGGGGATCGAACACTGAAGCTTTCTTT. Full variable domain (rest looked up from reference TRBV30 and TRBJ1-1): SQTIHQWPATLVQPVGSPLSLECTVEGTSNPNLYWYRQAAGRGLQLLFYSVGIGQISSEVPQNLSASRPQDRQFILSSKKLLLSDSGFYLCAWGRGSNTEAFFGQGTRLTVV.

The genes are TRBV27 and TRBJ2-1; 13 nucleotides match TRBD2. The CDR3 spans 16 residues. With 5 bases clipped from V and 12 bases from J, the junction kept 13 bases outside the gene matches. Germline assignment: CDR1 MNHEY and CDR2 SMNVEV (reference sequence). This chain's CDR3 is CASSPGLAGRPKVQFF. The DNA of the CDR3 is TGTGCCAGCAGTCCGGGACTAGCGGGGAGACCCAAAGTGCAGTTCTTC.

The V and J genes are TRBV18 and TRBJ2-1; 11 bases agree with TRBD2. V trimming: 6 bases; J trimming: 0 bases; junction bases outside the gene matches: 19. Germline CDR1 reads KGHSH; CDR2 reads LQKENI. This CDR3 is built from 21 residues. CDR3: CASSPRNLLAGDTSSYNEQFF. CDR3 nucleotide sequence: TGTGCCAGCTCCCCGCGAAACTTACTAGCGGGGGACACCAGCTCCTACAATGAGCAGTTCTTC.

The rearrangement links TRBV2 to TRBJ2-1; 9 nucleotides line up with TRBD1. V lost 6 bases to trimming and J lost 6 bases; unmatched junction nucleotides: 9. The CDR3 contains 15 residues. CDR1 is SNHLY and CDR2 is FYNNEI in the germline V gene. For the CDR3, the DNA is TGTGCCAGCAGCCTAATCTGGACAGGGGCCAATGAGCAGTTCTTC. Translating it yields CASSLIWTGANEQFF.

The chain links TRBV4-2 to TRBJ2-7, with 12 bases aligning to TRBD1. This CDR3 has 14 residues. Germline loops: CDR1 LGHNA, CDR2 YNFKEQ. Losses at the gene ends were 2 bases for V and 10 bases for J; bases not matched to a gene: 6. The CDR3 nucleotides read TGTGCCAGCAGCCAAAGGGACAGGGGGCCCAGTCAGTACTTC. Translating it yields CASSQRDRGPSQYF.